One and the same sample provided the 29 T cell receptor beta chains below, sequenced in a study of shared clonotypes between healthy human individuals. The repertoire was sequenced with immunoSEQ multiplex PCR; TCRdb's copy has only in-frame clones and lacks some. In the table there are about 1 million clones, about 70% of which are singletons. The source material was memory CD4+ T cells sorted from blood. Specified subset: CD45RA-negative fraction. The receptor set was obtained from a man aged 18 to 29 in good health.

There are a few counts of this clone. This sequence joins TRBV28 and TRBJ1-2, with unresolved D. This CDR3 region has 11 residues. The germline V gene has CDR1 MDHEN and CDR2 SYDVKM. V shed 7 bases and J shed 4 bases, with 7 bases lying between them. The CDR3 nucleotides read TGTGCCAGCACAAATACCTATGGCTACACCTTC. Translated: CASTNTYGYTF.

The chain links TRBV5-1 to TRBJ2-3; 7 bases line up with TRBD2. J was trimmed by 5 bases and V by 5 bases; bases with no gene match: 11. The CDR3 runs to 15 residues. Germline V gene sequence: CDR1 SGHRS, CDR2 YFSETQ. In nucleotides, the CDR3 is TGCGCCAGCAGTCTGGGAGCAGCGGGACGAGATACGCAGTATTTT. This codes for CASSLGAAGRDTQYF.

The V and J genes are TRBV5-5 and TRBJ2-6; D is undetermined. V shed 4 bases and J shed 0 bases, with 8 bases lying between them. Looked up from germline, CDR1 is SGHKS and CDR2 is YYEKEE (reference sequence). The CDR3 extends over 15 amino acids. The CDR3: CASSLRVSGANVLTF. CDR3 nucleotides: TGTGCCAGCAGCCTGCGCGTCTCTGGGGCCAACGTCCTGACTTTC.

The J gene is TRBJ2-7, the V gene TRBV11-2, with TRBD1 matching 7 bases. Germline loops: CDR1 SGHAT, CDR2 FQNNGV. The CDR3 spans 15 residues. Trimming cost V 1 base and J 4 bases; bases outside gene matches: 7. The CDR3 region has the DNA TGTGCCAGCAGCTTAGCAGGAGACAGGGTTTACGAGCAGTACTTC. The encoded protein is CASSLAGDRVYEQYF.

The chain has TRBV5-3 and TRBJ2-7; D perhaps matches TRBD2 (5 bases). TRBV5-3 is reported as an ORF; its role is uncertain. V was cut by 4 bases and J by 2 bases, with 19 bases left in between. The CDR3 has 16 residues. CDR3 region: CARSPISGLAPYEQYF. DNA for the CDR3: TGTGCCAGAAGCCCGATCTCGGGTCTAGCACCCTACGAGCAGTACTTC.

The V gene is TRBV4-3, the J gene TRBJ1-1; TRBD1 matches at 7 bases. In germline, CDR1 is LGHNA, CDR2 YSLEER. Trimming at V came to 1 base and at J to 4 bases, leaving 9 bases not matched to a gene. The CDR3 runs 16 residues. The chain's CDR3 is CASSQVSDRVGTEAFF. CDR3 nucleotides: TGCGCCAGCAGCCAAGTTTCAGACAGGGTGGGCACTGAAGCTTTCTTT.

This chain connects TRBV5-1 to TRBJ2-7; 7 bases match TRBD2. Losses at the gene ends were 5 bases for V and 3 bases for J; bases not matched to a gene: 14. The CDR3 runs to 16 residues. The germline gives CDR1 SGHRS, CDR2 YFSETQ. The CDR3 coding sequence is TGCGCCAGCAGTCGGCTAGTAGGGCGGGAGTTCTACGAGCAGTACTTC. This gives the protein CASSRLVGREFYEQYF.

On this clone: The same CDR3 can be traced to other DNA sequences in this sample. The CDR3 protein is CASRTQSGSNQPQHF. The CDR3 nucleotides read TGTGCCAGCAGGACCCAAAGTGGGAGCAATCAGCCCCAGCATTTT. The chain is built from TRBV6-5 and TRBJ1-5; D unresolved. CDR3 length: 15 residues. Germline CDR1 and CDR2: MNHEY and SVGAGI. V dropped 6 bases and J dropped 1 base, with 13 bases sitting between them.

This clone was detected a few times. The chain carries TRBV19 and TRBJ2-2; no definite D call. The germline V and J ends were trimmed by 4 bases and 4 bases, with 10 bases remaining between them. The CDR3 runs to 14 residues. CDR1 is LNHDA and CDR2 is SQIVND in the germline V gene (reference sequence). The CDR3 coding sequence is TGTGCCAGTAGTACGACTGCCCTCACCGGGGAGCTGTTTTTT. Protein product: CASSTTALTGELFF.

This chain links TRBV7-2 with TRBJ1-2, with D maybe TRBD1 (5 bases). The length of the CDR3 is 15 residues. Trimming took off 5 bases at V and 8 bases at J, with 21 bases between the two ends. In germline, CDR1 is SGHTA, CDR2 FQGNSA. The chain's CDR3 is CASSRGGDEIGGYTF. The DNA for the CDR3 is TGTGCCAGCAGCCGGGGGGGTGATGAGATTGGCGGCTACACCTTC.

The CDR3 nucleotides read TGCGCCAGCAGCCTCACGACAGGTCAGGAAAAACTGTTTTTT. Protein sequence: CASSLTTGQEKLFF. This chain links TRBV5-1 with TRBJ1-4, with D perhaps matching TRBD1 (6 bases). The CDR3 totals 14 residues. The V gene's germline CDR1 is SGHRS and CDR2 YFSETQ. V lost 4 bases and J 8 bases, leaving 15 bases between the germline ends. Supplemented by reference TRBV5-1 and TRBJ1-4, the full variable domain reads KAGVTQTPRYLIKTRGQQVTLSCSPISGHRSVSWYQQTPGQGLQFLFEYFSETQRNKGNFPGRFSGRQFSNSRSEMNVSTLELGDSALYLCASSLTTGQEKLFFGSGTQLSVL.

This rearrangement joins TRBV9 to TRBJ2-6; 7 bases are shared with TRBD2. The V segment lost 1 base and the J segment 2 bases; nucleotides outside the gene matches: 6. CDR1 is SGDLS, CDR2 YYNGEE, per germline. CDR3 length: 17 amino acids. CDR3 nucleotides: TGTGCCAGCAGCGTACGAAGCGGGGCTACTGGGGCCAACGTCCTGACTTTC. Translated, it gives CASSVRSGATGANVLTF.

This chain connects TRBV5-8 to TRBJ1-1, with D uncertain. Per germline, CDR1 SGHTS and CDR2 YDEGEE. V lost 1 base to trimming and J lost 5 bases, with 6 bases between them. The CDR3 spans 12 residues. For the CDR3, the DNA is TGTGCCAGCAGCTTGAAAGGAACTGAAGCTTTCTTT. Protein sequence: CASSLKGTEAFF. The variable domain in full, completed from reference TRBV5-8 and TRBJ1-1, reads EAGVTQSPTHLIKTRGQQATLRCSPISGHTSVYWYQQALGLGLQFLLWYDEGEERNRGNFPPRFSGRQFPNYSSELNVNALELEDSALYLCASSLKGTEAFFGQGTRLTVV.

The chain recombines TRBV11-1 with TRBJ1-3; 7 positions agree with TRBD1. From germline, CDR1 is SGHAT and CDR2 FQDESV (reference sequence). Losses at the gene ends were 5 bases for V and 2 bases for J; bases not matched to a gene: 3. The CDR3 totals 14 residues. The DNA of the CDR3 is TGTGCCAGCAGCCCCGGGACAGCTGGAAACACCATATATTTT. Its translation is CASSPGTAGNTIYF.

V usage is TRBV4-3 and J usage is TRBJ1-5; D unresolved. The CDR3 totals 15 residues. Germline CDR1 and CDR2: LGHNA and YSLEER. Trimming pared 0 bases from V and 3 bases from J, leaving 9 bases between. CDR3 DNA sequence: TGCGCCAGCAGCCAAGAGGCCCAGTTCAATCAGCCCCAGCATTTT. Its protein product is CASSQEAQFNQPQHF.

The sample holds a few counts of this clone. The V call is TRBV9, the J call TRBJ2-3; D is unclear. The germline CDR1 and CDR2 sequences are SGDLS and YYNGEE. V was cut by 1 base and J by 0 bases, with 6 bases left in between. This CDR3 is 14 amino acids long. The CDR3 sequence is CASSVYSSTDTQYF. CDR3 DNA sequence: TGTGCCAGCAGCGTATATTCAAGCACAGATACGCAGTATTTT.

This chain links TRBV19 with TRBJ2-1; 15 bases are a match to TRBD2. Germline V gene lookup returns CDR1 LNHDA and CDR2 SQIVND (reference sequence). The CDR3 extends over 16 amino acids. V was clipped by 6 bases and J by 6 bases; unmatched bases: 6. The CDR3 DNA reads TGTGCCAGTAGGCACGGACTAGCGGGAGGGGGCAATGAGCAGTTCTTC. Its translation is CASRHGLAGGGNEQFF.

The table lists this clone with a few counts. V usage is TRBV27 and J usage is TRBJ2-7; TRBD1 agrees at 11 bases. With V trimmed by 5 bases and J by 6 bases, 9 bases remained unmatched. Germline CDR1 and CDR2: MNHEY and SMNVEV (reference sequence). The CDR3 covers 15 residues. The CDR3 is CASSPMRTGGGEQYF. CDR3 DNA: TGTGCCAGCAGTCCCATGCGGACAGGGGGCGGCGAGCAGTACTTC.

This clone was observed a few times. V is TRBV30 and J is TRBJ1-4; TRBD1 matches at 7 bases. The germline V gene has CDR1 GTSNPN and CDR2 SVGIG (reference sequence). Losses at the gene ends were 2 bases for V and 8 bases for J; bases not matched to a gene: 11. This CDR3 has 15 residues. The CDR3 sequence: CAWSTETGLGEKLFF. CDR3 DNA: TGTGCCTGGAGTACCGAGACAGGGCTTGGCGAAAAACTGTTTTTT.

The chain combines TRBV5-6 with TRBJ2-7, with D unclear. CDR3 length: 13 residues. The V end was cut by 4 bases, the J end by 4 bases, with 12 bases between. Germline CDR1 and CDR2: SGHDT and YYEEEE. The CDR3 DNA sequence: TGTGCCAGCAGCGGGCAGAGATTTTACGAGCAGTACTTC. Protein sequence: CASSGQRFYEQYF.

The CDR3 loop is CASSQEGTVISGNTIYF. CDR3 DNA sequence: TGCGCCAGCAGCCAAGAGGGGACAGTTATCTCTGGAAACACCATATATTTT. The chain combines TRBV4-1 with TRBJ1-3; 7 nucleotides agree with TRBD1. The CDR3 totals 17 residues. Germline-derived CDR1 and CDR2 are MGHRA and YSYEKL. The V segment lost 0 bases and the J segment 0 bases; nucleotides outside the gene matches: 5.

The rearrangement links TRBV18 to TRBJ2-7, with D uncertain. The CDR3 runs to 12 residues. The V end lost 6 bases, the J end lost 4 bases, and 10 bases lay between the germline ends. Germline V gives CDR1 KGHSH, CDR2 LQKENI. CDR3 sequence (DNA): TGTGCCAGCTCCCACTCGAGGTACGAGCAGTACTTC. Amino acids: CASSHSRYEQYF. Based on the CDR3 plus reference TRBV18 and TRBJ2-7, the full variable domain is NAGVMQNPRHLVRRRGQEARLRCSPMKGHSHVYWYRQLPEEGLKFMVYLQKENIIDESGMPKERFSAEFPKEGPSILRIQQVVRGDSAAYFCASSHSRYEQYFGPGTRLTVT.

The CDR3 loop is CASSSRTSGRAWEQFF. For the CDR3, the DNA is TGTGCCAGCAGTTCTCGGACTAGCGGGAGGGCCTGGGAGCAGTTCTTC. This chain uses TRBV6-5 with TRBJ2-1, with 15 bases lining up with TRBD2. The CDR3 runs 16 residues. Germline loops: CDR1 MNHEY, CDR2 SVGAGI. Germline trimming cut 4 bases from V and 10 bases from J; bases unmatched to any gene: 8.

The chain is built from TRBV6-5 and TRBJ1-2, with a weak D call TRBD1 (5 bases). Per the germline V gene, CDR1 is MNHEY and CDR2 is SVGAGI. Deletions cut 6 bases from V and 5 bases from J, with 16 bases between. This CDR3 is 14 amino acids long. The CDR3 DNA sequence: TGTGCCAGCAGGACCGGGACGTCATCTTATGGCTACACCTTC. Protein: CASRTGTSSYGYTF.

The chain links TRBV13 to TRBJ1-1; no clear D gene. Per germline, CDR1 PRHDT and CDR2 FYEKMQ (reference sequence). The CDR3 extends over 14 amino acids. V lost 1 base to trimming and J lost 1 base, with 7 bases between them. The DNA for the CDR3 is TGTGCCAGCAGCTTAGCACAGTCGAACACTGAAGCTTTCTTT. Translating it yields CASSLAQSNTEAFF.

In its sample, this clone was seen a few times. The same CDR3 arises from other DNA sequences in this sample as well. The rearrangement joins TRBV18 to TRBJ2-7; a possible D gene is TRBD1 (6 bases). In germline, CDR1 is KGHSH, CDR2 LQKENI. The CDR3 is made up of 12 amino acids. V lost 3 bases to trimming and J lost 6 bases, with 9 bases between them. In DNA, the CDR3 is TGTGCCAGCTCACCCACAGGGAGCGAGCAGTACTTC. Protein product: CASSPTGSEQYF.

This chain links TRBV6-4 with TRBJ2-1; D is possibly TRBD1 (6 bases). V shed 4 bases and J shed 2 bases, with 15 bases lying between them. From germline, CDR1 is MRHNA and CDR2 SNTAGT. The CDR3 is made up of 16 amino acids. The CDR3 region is CASSGVWTETYNEQFF. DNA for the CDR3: TGTGCCAGCAGTGGTGTTTGGACAGAGACCTACAATGAGCAGTTCTTC.

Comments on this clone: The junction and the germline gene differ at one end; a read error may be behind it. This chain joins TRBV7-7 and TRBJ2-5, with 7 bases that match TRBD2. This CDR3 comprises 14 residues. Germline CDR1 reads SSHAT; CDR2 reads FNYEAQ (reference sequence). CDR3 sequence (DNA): TGTGCTAGCAGCTCCAGGGTCGGGAGGGAGACCCAGTACTTC. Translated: CASSSRVGRETQYF.

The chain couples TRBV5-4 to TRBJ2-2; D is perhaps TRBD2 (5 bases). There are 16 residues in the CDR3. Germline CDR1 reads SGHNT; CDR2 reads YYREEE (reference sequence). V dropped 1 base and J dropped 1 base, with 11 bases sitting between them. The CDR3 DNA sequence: TGTGCCAGCAGCTTGTTTAGCGTTGGGAACACCGGGGAGCTGTTTTTT. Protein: CASSLFSVGNTGELFF.